What follows is one TCR beta chain and its context. Its specificity is not known. The sample has other DNA sequences that encode this CDR3 too. Amplification used 60 Vbeta primers and 13 Jbeta primers. Only in-frame clones appear in the TCRdb table, and some are missing; sequencing was by immunoSEQ multiplex PCR. The table records hundreds of thousands of clones, more than 85% of them present only once. The source of the sample is a study of cytomegalovirus exposure and HLA in healthy donors. Study-level points and caveats: A link between a missense DCLRE1C variant and TCR beta V- and J-gene trimming emerged from a later analysis. As confirmed in vitro, three CMV-associated chains were specific for CMV antigens. Cytomegalovirus-associated status was assigned to approximately 160 TCR beta chains.

This CDR3 is 14 amino acids long. V lost 3 bases to trimming and J lost 3 bases, with 9 bases between them. Germline V gene data show CDR1 as LNHDA and CDR2 as SQIVND (reference sequence). The chain links TRBV19 to TRBJ1-5; D is uncertain. Sample: PBMCs. The TCR originated in a woman under 30 in good health and CMV-seronegative. The CDR3 DNA reads as TGTGCCAGTAGTATTCCCGGGTACAATCAGCCCCAGCATTTT. Translation gives CASSIPGYNQPQHF.